This TCR beta chain stems from a study of OX40 agonist ivuxolimab in advanced cancers. Clones were read by immunoSEQ multiplex PCR, and TCRdb kept only the in-frame ones, dropping some. Among roughly 43,000 clones listed, 70% to 90% were seen once. As for this clone: What it recognizes is unknown.

J gave up 5 bases and V 7 bases, and 7 bases lay outside the gene matches. In germline, CDR1 is SGHVS, CDR2 FNYEAQ. This CDR3 contains 14 residues. At baseline, cycle 4 day 1, and cycle 7 day 1, blood was sampled. General study findings and limits: Doses of 0.1 to 3.0 mg/kg were accompanied by clonal expansion of CD4+ and CD8+ blood T cells by week 6.

Material: CD4+ or CD8+ T cells sorted from blood, obtained in a trial of the OX40 agonist ivuxolimab. The chain links TRBV7-6 to TRBJ2-2; TRBD1 aligns across 7 bases. This TCR was recovered from an adult with an advanced solid tumor such as melanoma, head and neck, liver or kidney cancer. The CDR3 DNA reads as TGTGCCAGCAAAAGCCCAGGGGGTACCGGGGAGCTGTTTTTT. This codes for CASKSPGGTGELFF.